The 4 T cell receptor beta chains presented below share a single source sample, sequenced in a study of T cells in Graves' hyperthyroidism and ophthalmopathy. RNA transcripts were the template for amplifying TCR beta CDR3 regions. A set of HTBI primers served as the primers for a first-round RT-PCR of the TCR CDR3. In TCRdb, the multiplex PCR reads were re-called with MiXCR into one record per CDR3 protein. The sample records approximately 360,000 distinct CDR3 sequences, roughly 25% being singletons. What was sequenced was blood. All receptors derive from a man aged 45-60 years with Graves' hyperthyroidism.

This clonotype was observed a handful of times. The chain employs TRBV11-3 and TRBJ2-1, with 8 positions matching TRBD2. Germline assignment: CDR1 SGHNT and CDR2 YENEEA. J gave up 13 bases and V 5 bases, and 10 bases lay outside the gene matches. The CDR3 is made up of 13 amino acids. The CDR3 nucleotides are TGTGCCAGCAGCGGATACGAACTAGCGGATCAGTTCTTC. Its protein product is CASSGYELADQFF.

This clonotype was counted a few times. One end of the junction is discordant with germline, which a read error may explain. V and J are TRBV3-1 and TRBJ1-5, with D uncertain. CDR1 is LGHDT and CDR2 is YNNKEL in the germline V gene (reference sequence). The CDR3 consists of 14 residues. CDR3 nucleotides: TGTGCCAGCAGCCAAGTCCCCGCATCTCAGCCTCAGCATTTT. This encodes CASSQVPASQPQHF.

This clonotype was recorded a few times. The gene calls are TRBV29-1 and TRBJ2-1; D is unresolved. The V end was cut by 4 bases, the J end by 4 bases, with 5 bases between. The CDR3 has 11 residues. The V gene's germline CDR1 is SQVTM and CDR2 ANQGSEA. CDR3 amino acids: CSVGQYNEQFF. The CDR3, as DNA: TGCAGCGTTGGACAATACAATGAGCAGTTCTTC.

Many counts were recorded for this clonotype. The V call is TRBV2, the J call TRBJ2-3; D remains unclear. Germline lookup yields CDR1 SNHLY and CDR2 FYNNEI. Trimming removed 4 bases from V and 0 bases from J, with 11 bases in between. The CDR3 extends over 15 amino acids. CDR3 loop: CASSGHVGSTDTQYF. CDR3 DNA: TGTGCCAGCAGTGGCCACGTAGGTAGCACAGATACGCAGTATTTT.